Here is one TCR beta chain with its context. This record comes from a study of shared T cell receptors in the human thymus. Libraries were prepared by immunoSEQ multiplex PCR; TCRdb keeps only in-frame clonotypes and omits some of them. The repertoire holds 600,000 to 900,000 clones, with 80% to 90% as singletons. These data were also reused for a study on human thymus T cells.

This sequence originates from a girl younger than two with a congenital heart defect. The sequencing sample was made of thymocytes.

The CDR3 nucleotides read TGTGCCAGCAGTCGCAACAGGGGGTCGGCTGGTGAGCAGTTCTTC. As protein: CASSRNRGSAGEQFF. The V call is TRBV27, the J call TRBJ2-1, with TRBD1 identical over 8 bases. With V trimmed by 5 bases and J by 9 bases, 12 bases remained unmatched. Germline CDR1 and CDR2: MNHEY and SMNVEV (reference sequence). The CDR3 covers 15 residues.